Each of the 10 T cell receptor beta chains below was sequenced from the same sample in a study of cytomegalovirus exposure and HLA in healthy donors. Profiling relied on immunoSEQ multiplex PCR, and the TCRdb table lists in-frame clones only, not all of them. Of approximately 180,000 clones listed, around nine tenths were seen once; the top ten hold approximately 2.5%. The material sequenced was PBMCs. The receptor set was obtained from a man aged 18-30 years in good health and CMV-seropositive.

The CDR3 coding sequence is TGCGCCAGCAGCCAAGAGGACACCGACTATGGCTACACCTTC. Translating gives CASSQEDTDYGYTF. This chain joins TRBV4-3 and TRBJ1-2; D may be TRBD1 (5 bases). Trimming shortened V by 0 bases and J by 3 bases, and 8 bases separated the two germline ends. Germline V gene sequence: CDR1 LGHNA, CDR2 YSLEER. The CDR3 length is 14 residues.

The chain joins TRBV4-1 to TRBJ1-4; possible D gene TRBD1, 5 bases. The V and J ends lost 2 bases and 12 bases respectively, with 28 bases between them. Germline values: CDR1 MGHRA, CDR2 YSYEKL. The CDR3 is made up of 18 amino acids. CDR3 nucleotide sequence: TGCGCCAGCAGCCAAATTCTCCCTATCGACAGCCTCTATAGGGAACTGTTTTTT. Translated, it gives CASSQILPIDSLYRELFF.

The chain links TRBV7-9 to TRBJ2-3, with TRBD2 identical over 8 bases. This CDR3 comprises 16 residues. Germline V gene lookup returns CDR1 SEHNR and CDR2 FQNEAQ (reference sequence). V gave up 5 bases and J gave up 4 bases; unmatched junction bases: 11. The CDR3 sequence: CASSPPSGGDADTQYF. As DNA, the CDR3 is TGTGCCAGCAGCCCTCCCTCGGGGGGGGACGCAGATACGCAGTATTTT.

This clone was counted a few times. This sample includes further DNA sequences coding for the same CDR3. V and J are TRBV2 and TRBJ1-1, with D hard to call. Germline CDR1 and CDR2: SNHLY and FYNNEI. With 6 bases removed from V and 1 base from J, the gap between germline ends came to 6 bases. This CDR3 region has 12 residues. The CDR3 DNA reads TGTGCCAGCAGCCGGGAGAACACTGAAGCTTTCTTT. This translates into CASSRENTEAFF.

This chain joins TRBV21-1 and TRBJ2-1; TRBD1, the table's D call, lacks a check against the DNA. TRBV21-1 is listed as a pseudogene. This CDR3 comprises 9 residues. Here the CDR3 reads CASRGGPFF. In nucleotides, the CDR3 is TGTGCCAGCCGAGGGGGCCCTTTCTTC.

The chain recombines TRBV29-1 with TRBJ2-1; 8 positions agree with TRBD1. Trimming removed 6 bases from V and 4 bases from J; junction bases left unmatched: 8. Germline V CDR1 and CDR2: SQVTM, ANQGSEA. The CDR3 extends over 14 amino acids. In DNA, the CDR3 is TGCAGCGTACACCAGGACAGGGCATACAATGAGCAGTTCTTC. This sequence encodes CSVHQDRAYNEQFF.

The chain joins TRBV4-1 to TRBJ2-1, with TRBD1 identical over 7 bases. V was pared by 0 bases and J by 7 bases, with 6 bases of the junction left unmatched. Germline-derived CDR1 and CDR2 are MGHRA and YSYEKL. There are 15 residues in the CDR3. The CDR3 is CASSQDWSRGNEQFF. The CDR3 DNA reads TGCGCCAGCAGCCAAGATTGGAGCAGGGGGAATGAGCAGTTCTTC.

This clone came up once. The chain recombines TRBV4-3 with TRBJ2-1, with TRBD1 identical over 7 bases. This CDR3 has 19 residues. Germline loops: CDR1 LGHNA, CDR2 YSLEER. Germline trimming cut 4 bases from V and 0 bases from J; bases unmatched to any gene: 15. In DNA form, the CDR3 reads TGCGCCAGCAGCCTGACAACAGGGGCCGGCCCCAGCTCCTACAATGAGCAGTTCTTC. Protein product: CASSLTTGAGPSSYNEQFF.

This chain connects TRBV5-1 to TRBJ2-1; D remains unclear. V was clipped by 0 bases and J by 4 bases, with 5 bases between them. Germline assignment: CDR1 SGHRS and CDR2 YFSETQ. The CDR3 length is 13 residues. CDR3 amino acids: CASSLDKYNEQFF. In DNA form, the CDR3 reads TGCGCCAGCAGCTTGGATAAATACAATGAGCAGTTCTTC.

The chain is built from TRBV7-9 and TRBJ1-1; TRBD1 matches 9 bases. CDR3 size: 13 residues. The V segment lost 10 bases and the J segment 8 bases; nucleotides outside the gene matches: 11. CDR1 SEHNR and CDR2 FQNEAQ come from the germline V gene (reference sequence). CDR3 in amino acids: CANSDRGLDEAFF. In DNA, the CDR3 is TGTGCCAACTCAGACAGGGGGTTGGACGAAGCTTTCTTT.